The clone carrying this TCR beta chain was counted between two and nine times. Its matching antigen is unknown. This entry comes from a study of blood T cells in healthy people across ages. The study's findings and limits: Across samples, TCR beta diversity tracked strongly with naive T cell percentage.

Combining a sample-barcoded 5' primer with a J-beta primer mix, a second PCR ran for 7 to 11 cycles. All cDNA molecules were each tagged by a template-switch adaptor with 12 random nucleotides. Every sample produced at least 2.5 million CDR3-containing paired-end reads. From the 5' RACE reads, TCRdb called clonotypes with MiXCR, one entry per CDR3 protein. The data contain approximately 600,000 distinct CDR3 sequences, about 54% of them singletons. The CDR3 length is 15 residues. CDR1 and CDR2 (germline): SGHRS, YFSETQ. V shed 4 bases, J shed 2 bases, and the junction held 7 bases outside the gene matches.

The sequenced sample consisted of blood. The chain carries TRBV5-1 and TRBJ2-7; the match to TRBD2 covers 9 bases. This sequence originates from a man aged 60 to 75 in good health. The CDR3 sequence is CASSPAGGATYEQYF. The DNA of the CDR3 is TGCGCCAGCAGCCCAGCGGGGGGAGCAACCTACGAGCAGTACTTC.